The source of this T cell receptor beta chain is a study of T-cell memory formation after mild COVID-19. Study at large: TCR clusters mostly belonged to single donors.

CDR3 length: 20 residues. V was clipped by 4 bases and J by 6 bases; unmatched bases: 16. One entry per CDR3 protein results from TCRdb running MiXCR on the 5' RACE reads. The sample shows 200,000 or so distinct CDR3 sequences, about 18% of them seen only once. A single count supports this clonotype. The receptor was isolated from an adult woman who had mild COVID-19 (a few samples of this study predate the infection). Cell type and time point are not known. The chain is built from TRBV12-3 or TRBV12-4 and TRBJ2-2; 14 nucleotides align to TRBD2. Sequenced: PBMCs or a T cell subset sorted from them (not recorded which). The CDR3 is CASSWLPRLAGGPLSGELFF. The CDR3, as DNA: TGTGCCAGCAGTTGGCTCCCGCGACTAGCGGGGGGGCCCCTCTCCGGGGAGCTGTTTTTT.